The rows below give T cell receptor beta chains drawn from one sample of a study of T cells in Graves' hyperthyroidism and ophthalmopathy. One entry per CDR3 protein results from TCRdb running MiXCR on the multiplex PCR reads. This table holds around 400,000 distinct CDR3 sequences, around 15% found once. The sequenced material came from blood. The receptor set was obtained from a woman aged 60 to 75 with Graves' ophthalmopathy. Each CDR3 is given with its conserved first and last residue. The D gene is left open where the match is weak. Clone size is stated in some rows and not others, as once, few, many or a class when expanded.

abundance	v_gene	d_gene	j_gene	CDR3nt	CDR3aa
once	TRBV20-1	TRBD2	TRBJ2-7	TGCAGTGCCCCTCCTAGCGGGAGTTACGAGCAGTACTTC	CSAPPSGSYEQYF
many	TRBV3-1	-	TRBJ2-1	TGTGCCAGCAGCCACGCGGGATATGAGCAGTTCTTC	CASSHAGYEQFF
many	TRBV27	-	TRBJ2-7	TGTGCCAGCAGAGGCCCGGCCGCCGAGCAGTACTTC	CASRGPAAEQYF
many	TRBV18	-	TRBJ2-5	TGTGCCAGCTCACCAGTTGGGGAGACCCAGTACTTC	CASSPVGETQYF
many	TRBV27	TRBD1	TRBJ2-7	TGTGCCAGCAGTTTCTGGACAGGGGGCTCCTACGAGCAGTACTTC	CASSFWTGGSYEQYF
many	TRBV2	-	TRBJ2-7	TGTGCCAGCAGTGTGTGGCCCCTACGAGCCCACGAGCAGTACTTC	CASSVWPLRAHEQYF
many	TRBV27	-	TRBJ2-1	TGTGCCAGCAGTTCCCCCAGGGGGCGCCGGGAGGATGAGCAGTTCTTC	CASSSPRGRREDEQFF
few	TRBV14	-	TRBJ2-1	TGTGCCAGCAGCCAAGATTGGAGTAGCTCCTACAATGAGCAGTTCTTC	CASSQDWSSSYNEQFF
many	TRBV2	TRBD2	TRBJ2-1	TGTGCCAGTACCGGGACTAGTTACAATGAGCAGTTCTTC	CASTGTSYNEQFF
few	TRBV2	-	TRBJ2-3	TGTGCCAGCAGTGATCCCACAGATACGCAGTATTTT	CASSDPTDTQYF
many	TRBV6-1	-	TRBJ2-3	TGTGCCAGCAGTCGGGGCCCTAGCACAGATACGCAGTATTTT	CASSRGPSTDTQYF
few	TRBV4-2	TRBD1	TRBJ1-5	TGTGCCAGCGGGGACAGGGGCTCTCAGCCCCAGCATTTT	CASGDRGSQPQHF
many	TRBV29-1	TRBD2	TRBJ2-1	TGCAGCGTTGAAGTCGGTCGGCTAGCGGCCTACAATGAGCAGTTCTTC	CSVEVGRLAAYNEQFF
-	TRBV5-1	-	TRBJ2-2	TGCGCCAGCAGCTTGTGGCTAACGGGAGAAGGTGGGGAGCTGTTTTTT	CASSLWLTGEGGELFF
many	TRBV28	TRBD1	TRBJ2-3	TGTGCCAGCAGTTTACTCCAGGGGGTGGATACGCAGTATTTT	CASSLLQGVDTQYF
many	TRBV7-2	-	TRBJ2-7	TGTGCCAGCAGCTTTAGACAAAGCTCCTACGAGCAGTACTTC	CASSFRQSSYEQYF
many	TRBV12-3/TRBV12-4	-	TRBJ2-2	TGTGCCAGCACCCGAAATCCCGGGGAGCTGTTTTTT	CASTRNPGELFF
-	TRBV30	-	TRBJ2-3	TGTGCCTGGAGCCCGGACACAGATACGCAGTATTTT	CAWSPDTDTQYF
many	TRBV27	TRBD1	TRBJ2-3	TGTGCCAGCAGTCCGTCGACAGGGGAAGGAGATACGCAGTATTTT	CASSPSTGEGDTQYF
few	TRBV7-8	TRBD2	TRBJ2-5	TGTGCCAGCAGCCTCGGGACTAGCGGGAGTATGGAGACCCAGTACTTC	CASSLGTSGSMETQYF
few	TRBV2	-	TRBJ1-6	TGTGCCAGCAGGGGCAGCTCCTATAATTCACCCCTCCACTTT	CASRGSSYNSPLHF
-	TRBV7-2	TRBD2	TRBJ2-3	TGTGCCAGCACCCGAAGCGGGAGGAATTCCGATACGCAGTATTTT	CASTRSGRNSDTQYF
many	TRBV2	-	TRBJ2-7	TGTGCCAGCTTACGAAGGGGGTACGAGCAGTACTTC	CASLRRGYEQYF
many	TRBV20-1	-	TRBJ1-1	TGCAGTGCCACCCACACGACAAGAAACACTGAAGCTTTCTTT	CSATHTTRNTEAFF
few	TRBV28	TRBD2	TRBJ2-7	TGTGCCAGCAGCGCGGGAGCGAGAATCAACGAGCAGTACTTC	CASSAGARINEQYF
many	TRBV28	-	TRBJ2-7	TGTGCCAGCAACGGGAGAGAGGGGTACGAGCAGTACTTC	CASNGREGYEQYF
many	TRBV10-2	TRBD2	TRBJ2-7	TGCGCCAGCAGTGCCCCGGGACTAGCGGGAGGGGGAGAGCAGTACTTC	CASSAPGLAGGGEQYF
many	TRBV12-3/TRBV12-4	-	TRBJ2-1	TGTGCCAGCAGTTTTATGGAGTTCAACAATGAGCAGTTCTTC	CASSFMEFNNEQFF
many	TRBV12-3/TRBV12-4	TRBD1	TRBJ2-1	TGTGCCAGCAGCTACGACAGGGGGGGGGATGAGCAGTTCTTC	CASSYDRGGDEQFF
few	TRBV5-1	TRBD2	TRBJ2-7	TGCGCCAGCAGCTCCCGACTAGCGGTAAAAGGAGAGCAGTACTTC	CASSSRLAVKGEQYF
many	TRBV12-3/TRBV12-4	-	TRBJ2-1	TGTGCCAGCAGTCCTAGCGAGGGCAATGAGCAGTTCTTC	CASSPSEGNEQFF
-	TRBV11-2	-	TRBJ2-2	TGTGCCAACAGCTTACTGGCTAGCGCCAACACCGGGGAGCTGTTTTTT	CANSLLASANTGELFF
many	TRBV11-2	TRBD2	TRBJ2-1	TGTGCCAGCAGCTTAGAGCGGGGCGGGAGGGGGTTCTTC	CASSLERGGRGFF
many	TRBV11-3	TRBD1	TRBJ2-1	TGTGCCAGCAGCTCAGGACAGGTCTACAATGAGCAGTTCTTC	CASSSGQVYNEQFF
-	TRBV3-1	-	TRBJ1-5	TGTGCCAGCAGCCAAGGTTACCAGAGTCGGCCCCAGCATTTT	CASSQGYQSRPQHF
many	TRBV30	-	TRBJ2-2	TGTGCCTGGAGTGTGGGGGCCGGGGAGCTGTTTTTT	CAWSVGAGELFF
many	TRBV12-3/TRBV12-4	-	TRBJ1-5	TGTGCCAGCAGTTTAGGAGGGAGTTTCGATCAGCCCCAGCATTTT	CASSLGGSFDQPQHF
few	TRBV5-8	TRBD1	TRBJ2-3	TGTGCCAGCAGCTCGAAACGACAGGGATCCACAGATACGCAGTATTTT	CASSSKRQGSTDTQYF
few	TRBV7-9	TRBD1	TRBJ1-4	TGTGCCAGCAGCTTTCGGGGGGCCGGGACAGAAAATGAAAAACTGTTTTTT	CASSFRGAGTENEKLFF
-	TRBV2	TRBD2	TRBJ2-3	TGTGCCAGCAGTGAATTTAGCGGGAGGCGAGATACGCAGTATTTT	CASSEFSGRRDTQYF
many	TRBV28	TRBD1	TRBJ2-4	TGTGCCAGCAGTTTGACAGGGGCGGGGAACATTCAGTACTTC	CASSLTGAGNIQYF
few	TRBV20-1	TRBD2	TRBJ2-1	TGCAGTCTAGCGGGAGTGGCCTACAATGAGCAGTTCTTC	CSLAGVAYNEQFF
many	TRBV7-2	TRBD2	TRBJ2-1	TGTGCCAGCAGCCCCGTAGCGGGGCTGACCTACAATGAGCAGTTCTTC	CASSPVAGLTYNEQFF
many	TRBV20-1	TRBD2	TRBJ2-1	TGCAGTGCTAGAGATCTCAACGGGAGGGCCTGGGATGAGCAGTTCTTC	CSARDLNGRAWDEQFF
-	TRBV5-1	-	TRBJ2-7	TGCGCCAGCAGCTTGGCGGGTGCCGCTATTGAGCAGTACTTC	CASSLAGAAIEQYF
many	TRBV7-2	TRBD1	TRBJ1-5	TGTGCCAGCAGCTTAGGGGTACAGGGGTATCAGCCCCAGCATTTT	CASSLGVQGYQPQHF
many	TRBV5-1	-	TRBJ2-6	TGCGCCAGCAGCTCCCCAGTCGCTGGGGCCAACGTCCTGACTTTC	CASSSPVAGANVLTF
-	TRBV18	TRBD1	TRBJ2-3	TGTGCCAGCTCACCCGGGACAGGGGGCGAAGATACGCAGTATTTT	CASSPGTGGEDTQYF
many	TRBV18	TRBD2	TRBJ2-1	TGTGCCAGCTCACCCTCTAGCGGGAGGGCCGTTAGTGAGCAGTTCTTC	CASSPSSGRAVSEQFF
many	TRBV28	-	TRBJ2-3	TGTGCCAGCAGTTCCTCCTTGGTGGATACGCAGTATTTT	CASSSSLVDTQYF
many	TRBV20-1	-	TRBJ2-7	TGCAGTGCTTACGACAGGAACTACGAGCAGTACTTC	CSAYDRNYEQYF
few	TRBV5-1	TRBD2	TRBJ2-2	TGCGCCAGCAGCTCAACTAGCGGAGTAAACACCGGGGAGCTGTTTTTT	CASSSTSGVNTGELFF
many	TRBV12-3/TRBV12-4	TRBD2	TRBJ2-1	TGTGCCAGCTCTTTTCTGGGTAGCGGGAACTACAATGAGCAGTTCTTC	CASSFLGSGNYNEQFF
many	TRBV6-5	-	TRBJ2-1	TGTGCCAGCAGTTACCTAGGGAAGCAGTTCTTC	CASSYLGKQFF
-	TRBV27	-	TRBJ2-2	TGTGCCAGCAGCCCAGACTACCTCCACACCGGGGAGCTGTTTTTT	CASSPDYLHTGELFF
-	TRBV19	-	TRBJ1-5	TGTGCCAGTAGTAAGACAGTTCGCCAGCCCCAGCATTTT	CASSKTVRQPQHF
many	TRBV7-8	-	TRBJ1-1	TGTGCCAGCAGCTTACAGGGTGGGAACACTGAAGCTTTCTTT	CASSLQGGNTEAFF
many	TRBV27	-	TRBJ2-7	TGTGCCAGCAGTCTTGGGCCGATCTACGAGCAGTACTTC	CASSLGPIYEQYF
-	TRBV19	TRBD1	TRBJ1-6	TGTGCCAGTAGTATCACCCCGGACAGGGCTCGTTCACCCCTCCACTTT	CASSITPDRARSPLHF